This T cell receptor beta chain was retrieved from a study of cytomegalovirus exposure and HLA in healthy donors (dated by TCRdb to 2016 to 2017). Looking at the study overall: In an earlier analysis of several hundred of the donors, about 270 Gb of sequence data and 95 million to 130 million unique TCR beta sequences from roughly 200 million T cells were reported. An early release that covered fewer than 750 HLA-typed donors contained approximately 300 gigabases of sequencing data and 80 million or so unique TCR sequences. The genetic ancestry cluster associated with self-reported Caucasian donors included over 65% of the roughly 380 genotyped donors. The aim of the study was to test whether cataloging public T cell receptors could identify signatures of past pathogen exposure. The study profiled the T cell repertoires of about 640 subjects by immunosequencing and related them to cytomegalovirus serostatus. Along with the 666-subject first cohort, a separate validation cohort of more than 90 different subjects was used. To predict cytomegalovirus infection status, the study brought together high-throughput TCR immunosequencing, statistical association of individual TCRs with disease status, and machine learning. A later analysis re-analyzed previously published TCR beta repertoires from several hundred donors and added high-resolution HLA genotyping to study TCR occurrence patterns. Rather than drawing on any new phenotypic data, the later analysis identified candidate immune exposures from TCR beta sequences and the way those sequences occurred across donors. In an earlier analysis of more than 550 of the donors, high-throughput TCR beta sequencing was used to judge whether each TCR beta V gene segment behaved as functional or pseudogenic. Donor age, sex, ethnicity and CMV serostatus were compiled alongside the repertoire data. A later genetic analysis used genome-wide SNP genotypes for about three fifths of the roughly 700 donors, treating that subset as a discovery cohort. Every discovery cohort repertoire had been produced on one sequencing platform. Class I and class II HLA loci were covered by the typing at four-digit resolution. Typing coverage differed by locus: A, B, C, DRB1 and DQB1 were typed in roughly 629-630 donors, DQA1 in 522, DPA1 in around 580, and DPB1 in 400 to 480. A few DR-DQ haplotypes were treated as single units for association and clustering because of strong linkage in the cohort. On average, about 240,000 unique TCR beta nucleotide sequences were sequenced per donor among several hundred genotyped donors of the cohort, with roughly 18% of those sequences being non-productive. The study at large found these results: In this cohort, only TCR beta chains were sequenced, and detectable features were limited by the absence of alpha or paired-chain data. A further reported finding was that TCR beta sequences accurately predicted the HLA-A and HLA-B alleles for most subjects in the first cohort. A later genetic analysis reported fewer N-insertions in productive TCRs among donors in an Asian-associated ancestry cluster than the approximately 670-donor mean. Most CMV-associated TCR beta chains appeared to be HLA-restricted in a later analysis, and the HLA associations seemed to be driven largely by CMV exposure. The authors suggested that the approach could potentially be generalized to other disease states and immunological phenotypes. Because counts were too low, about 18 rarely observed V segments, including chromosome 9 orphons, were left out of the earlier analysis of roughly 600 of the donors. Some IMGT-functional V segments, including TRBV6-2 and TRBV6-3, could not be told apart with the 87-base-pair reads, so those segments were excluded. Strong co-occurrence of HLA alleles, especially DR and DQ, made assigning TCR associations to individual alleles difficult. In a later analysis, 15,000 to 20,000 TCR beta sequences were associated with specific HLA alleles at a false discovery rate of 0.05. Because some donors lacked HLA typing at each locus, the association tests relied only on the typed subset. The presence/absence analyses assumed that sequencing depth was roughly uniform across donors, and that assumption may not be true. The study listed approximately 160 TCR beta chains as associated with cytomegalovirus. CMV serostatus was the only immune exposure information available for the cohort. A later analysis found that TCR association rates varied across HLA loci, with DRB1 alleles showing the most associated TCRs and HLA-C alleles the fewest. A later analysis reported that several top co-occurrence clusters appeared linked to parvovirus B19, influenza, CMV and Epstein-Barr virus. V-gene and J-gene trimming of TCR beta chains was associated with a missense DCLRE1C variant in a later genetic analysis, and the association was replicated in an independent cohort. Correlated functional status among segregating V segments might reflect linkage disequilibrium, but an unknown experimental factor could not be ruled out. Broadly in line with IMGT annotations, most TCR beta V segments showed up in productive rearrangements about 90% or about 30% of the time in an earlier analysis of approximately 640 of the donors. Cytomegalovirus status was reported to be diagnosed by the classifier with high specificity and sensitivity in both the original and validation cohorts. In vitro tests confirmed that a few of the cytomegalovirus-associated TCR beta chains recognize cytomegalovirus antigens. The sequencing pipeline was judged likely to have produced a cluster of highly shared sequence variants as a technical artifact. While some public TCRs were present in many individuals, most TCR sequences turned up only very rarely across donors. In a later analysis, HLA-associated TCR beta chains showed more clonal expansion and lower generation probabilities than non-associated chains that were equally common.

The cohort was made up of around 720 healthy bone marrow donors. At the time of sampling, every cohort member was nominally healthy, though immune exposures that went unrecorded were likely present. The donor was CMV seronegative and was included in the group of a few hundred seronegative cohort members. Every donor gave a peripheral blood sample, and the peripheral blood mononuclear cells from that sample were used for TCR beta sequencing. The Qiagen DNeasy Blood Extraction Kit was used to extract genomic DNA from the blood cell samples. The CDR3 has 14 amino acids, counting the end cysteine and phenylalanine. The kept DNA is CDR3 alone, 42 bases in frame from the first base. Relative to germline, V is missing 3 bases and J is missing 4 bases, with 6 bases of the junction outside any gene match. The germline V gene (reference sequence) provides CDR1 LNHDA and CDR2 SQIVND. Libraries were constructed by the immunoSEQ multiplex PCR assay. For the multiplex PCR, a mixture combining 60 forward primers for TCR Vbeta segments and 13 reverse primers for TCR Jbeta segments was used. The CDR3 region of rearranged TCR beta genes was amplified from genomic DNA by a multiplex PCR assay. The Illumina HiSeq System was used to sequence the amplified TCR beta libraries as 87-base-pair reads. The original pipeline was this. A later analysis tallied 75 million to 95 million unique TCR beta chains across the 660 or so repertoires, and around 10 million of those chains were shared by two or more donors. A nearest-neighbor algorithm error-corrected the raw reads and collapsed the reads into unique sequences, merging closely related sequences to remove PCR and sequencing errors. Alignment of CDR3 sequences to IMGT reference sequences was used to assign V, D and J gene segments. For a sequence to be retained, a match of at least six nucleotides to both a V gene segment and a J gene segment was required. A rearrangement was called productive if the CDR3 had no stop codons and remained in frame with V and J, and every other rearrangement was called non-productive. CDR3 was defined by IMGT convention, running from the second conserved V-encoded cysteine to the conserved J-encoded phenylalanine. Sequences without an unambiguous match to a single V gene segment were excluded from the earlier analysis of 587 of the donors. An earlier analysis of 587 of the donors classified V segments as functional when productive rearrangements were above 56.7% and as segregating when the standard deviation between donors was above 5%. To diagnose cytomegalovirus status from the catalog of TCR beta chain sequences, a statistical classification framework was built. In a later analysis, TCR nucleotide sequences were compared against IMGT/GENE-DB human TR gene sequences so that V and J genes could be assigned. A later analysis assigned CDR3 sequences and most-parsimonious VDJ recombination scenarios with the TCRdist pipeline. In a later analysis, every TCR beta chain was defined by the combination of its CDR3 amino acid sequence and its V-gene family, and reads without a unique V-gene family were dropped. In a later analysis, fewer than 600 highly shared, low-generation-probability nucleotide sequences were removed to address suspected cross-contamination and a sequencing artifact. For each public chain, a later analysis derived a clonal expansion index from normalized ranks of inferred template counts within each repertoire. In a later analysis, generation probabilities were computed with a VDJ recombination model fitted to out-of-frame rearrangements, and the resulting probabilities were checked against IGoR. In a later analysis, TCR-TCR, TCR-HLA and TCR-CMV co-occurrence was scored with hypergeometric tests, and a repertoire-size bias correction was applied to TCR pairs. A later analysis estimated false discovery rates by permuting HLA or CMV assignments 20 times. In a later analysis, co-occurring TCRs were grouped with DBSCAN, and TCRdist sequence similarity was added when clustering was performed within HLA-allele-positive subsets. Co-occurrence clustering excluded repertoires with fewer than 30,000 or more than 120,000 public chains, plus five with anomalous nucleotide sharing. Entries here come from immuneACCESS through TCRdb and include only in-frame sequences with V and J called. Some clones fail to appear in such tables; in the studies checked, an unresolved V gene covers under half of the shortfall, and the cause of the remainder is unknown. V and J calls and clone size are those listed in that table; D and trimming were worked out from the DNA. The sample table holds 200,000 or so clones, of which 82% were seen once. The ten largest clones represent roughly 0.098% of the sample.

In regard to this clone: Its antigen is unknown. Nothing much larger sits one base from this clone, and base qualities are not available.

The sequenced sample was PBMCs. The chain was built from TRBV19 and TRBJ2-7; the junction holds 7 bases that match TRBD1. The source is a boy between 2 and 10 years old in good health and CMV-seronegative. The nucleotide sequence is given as TGTGCCAGTAGTATTGGGGACAGAGCTTACGAGCAGTACTTC. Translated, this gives CASSIGDRAYEQYF.